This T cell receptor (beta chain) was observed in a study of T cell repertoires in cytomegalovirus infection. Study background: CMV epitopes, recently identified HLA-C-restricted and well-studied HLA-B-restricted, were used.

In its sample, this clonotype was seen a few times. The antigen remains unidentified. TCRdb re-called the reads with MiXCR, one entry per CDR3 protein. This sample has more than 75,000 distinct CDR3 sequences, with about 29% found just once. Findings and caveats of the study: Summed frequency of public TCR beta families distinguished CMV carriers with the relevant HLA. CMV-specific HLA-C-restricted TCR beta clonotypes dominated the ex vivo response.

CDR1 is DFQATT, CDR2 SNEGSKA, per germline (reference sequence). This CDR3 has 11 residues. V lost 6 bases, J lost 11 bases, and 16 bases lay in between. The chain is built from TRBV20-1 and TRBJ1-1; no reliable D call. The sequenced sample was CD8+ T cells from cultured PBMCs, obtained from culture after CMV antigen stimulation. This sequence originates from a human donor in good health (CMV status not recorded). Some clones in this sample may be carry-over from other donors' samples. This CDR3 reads CSAMTLSGAFF. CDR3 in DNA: TGCAGTGCAATGACACTTTCGGGGGCTTTCTTT.